These 15 T cell receptor beta chains were sequenced from one sample in a study of blood T cell repertoires in COVID-19. The protocol was immunoSEQ multiplex PCR, while the TCRdb copy is restricted to in-frame clones and leaves out a portion. The table has 9,500 to 12,000 clones, 65% to 90% seen once. Sequencing was performed on peripheral blood. The receptor source for this set is a man between 65 and 79 years old with active COVID-19.

This rearrangement joins TRBV9 to TRBJ1-6; 7 bases match TRBD1. The V and J ends lost 3 bases and 11 bases, in that order; junction bases with no gene match: 8. The CDR3 runs to 14 residues. Germline V lookup: CDR1 SGDLS, CDR2 YYNGEE. CDR3: CASSATLTGAPLHF. DNA for the CDR3: TGTGCCAGCAGCGCGACTCTCACAGGGGCACCCCTCCACTTT.

The chain links TRBV7-2 to TRBJ2-1; 13 bases fit TRBD2. The ends lost 1 base at V and 9 bases at J; junction bases unmatched: 6. The CDR3 has 16 residues. Germline CDR1 reads SGHTA; CDR2 reads FQGNSA. The CDR3 loop reads CASSLELAGGRGEQFF. The DNA of the CDR3 is TGTGCCAGCAGCTTAGAACTAGCGGGGGGGCGCGGTGAGCAGTTCTTC.

The chain has TRBV5-1 and TRBJ2-5, with 8 bases matching TRBD1. CDR3 size: 15 residues. Germline trimming cut 0 bases from V and 5 bases from J; bases unmatched to any gene: 6. The germline V gene encodes CDR1 SGHRS and CDR2 YFSETQ. The CDR3 DNA reads TGCGCCAGCAGCTTGGAGCAGGGGGCATTGGAGACCCAGTACTTC. Translated, it gives CASSLEQGALETQYF.

This clone showed up just a few times. V gene TRBV2 combines with J gene TRBJ2-7; 7 bases are a match to TRBD2. In germline, CDR1 is SNHLY, CDR2 FYNNEI. Unmatched junction bases numbered 5, after V lost 6 bases and J lost 3 bases. The CDR3 extends over 13 amino acids. CDR3 DNA: TGTGCCAGCAGGGGGGGGGAAATCTACGAGCAGTACTTC. Protein sequence: CASRGGEIYEQYF.

J is TRBJ2-7 and V is TRBV10-3, with 13 bases aligning to TRBD2. CDR1 is ENHRY and CDR2 is SYGVKD in the germline V gene. The trim removed 10 bases at V and 0 bases at J, leaving 3 bases unmatched. The CDR3 totals 14 residues. The CDR3 loop reads CATGLAGDSYEQYF. The CDR3 bases are TGTGCCACCGGACTAGCGGGGGACTCCTACGAGCAGTACTTC.

This chain uses TRBV3-1 (or the pseudogene TRBV3-2) with TRBJ2-1; D may be TRBD2 (6 bases). The germline V gene encodes CDR1 LGHDT and CDR2 YNNKEL (reference sequence). V was trimmed by 0 bases and J by 0 bases, leaving 9 bases between them. This CDR3 spans 16 amino acids. Written as DNA, the CDR3 is TGTGCCAGCAGCCAAGATGGGGGGAGCTCCTACAATGAGCAGTTCTTC. Translating it yields CASSQDGGSSYNEQFF.

V is TRBV6-1 and J is TRBJ1-5, with 7 nucleotides matching TRBD1. This CDR3 has 14 amino acids. The V segment lost 3 bases and the J segment 8 bases; nucleotides outside the gene matches: 7. Germline V CDR1 and CDR2: MNHNS, SASEGT. Here the CDR3 reads CASSETGIRKPQHF. The CDR3 nucleotides are TGTGCCAGCAGTGAGACAGGGATAAGGAAGCCCCAGCATTTT.

This clone was counted a single time. The chain's CDR3 is CASSPRRSSYNEQFF. In DNA form, the CDR3 reads TGTGCCAGCAGCCCCCGCCGTAGCTCCTACAATGAGCAGTTCTTC. This rearrangement joins TRBV11-1 to TRBJ2-1; no clear D. The CDR3 is 15 amino acids. The germline V gene encodes CDR1 SGHAT and CDR2 FQDESV (reference sequence). Trimming took off 5 bases at V and 0 bases at J, with 11 bases between the two ends.

The chain couples TRBV5-4 to TRBJ2-1; TRBD1 might be the D (6 bases). From germline, CDR1 is SGHNT and CDR2 YYREEE (reference sequence). V was trimmed by 4 bases and J by 8 bases, leaving 16 bases between them. The CDR3 sequence is 14 residues long. CDR3 bases: TGTGCCAGCAGCCGCGGCACTAACAGGGATGAGCAGTTCTTC. Its translation is CASSRGTNRDEQFF.

The chain carries TRBV2 and TRBJ2-5, with 7 nucleotides matching TRBD2. The CDR3 totals 15 residues. The germline CDR1 and CDR2 sequences are SNHLY and FYNNEI. V shed 8 bases, J shed 2 bases, and the junction held 11 bases outside the gene matches. The DNA for the CDR3 is TGTGCCAGCCGGGGGAGGGTTTCAAGGCAAGAGACCCAGTACTTC. It codes for CASRGRVSRQETQYF.

The rearrangement joins TRBV15 to TRBJ2-7, with D possibly matching TRBD1 (5 bases). This CDR3 comprises 14 residues. Germline V gene data show CDR1 as LNHNV and CDR2 as YYDKDF (reference sequence). The ends were cut back, 0 bases at V and 6 bases at J, with 12 bases in the middle. The chain's CDR3 is CATSRDRQLIEQYF. The CDR3, as DNA: TGTGCCACCAGCAGAGATCGACAGTTGATCGAGCAGTACTTC. Full variable domain (remainder filled in from reference TRBV15 and TRBJ2-7): DAMVIQNPRYQVTQFGKPVTLSCSQTLNHNVMYWYQQKSSQAPKLLFHYYDKDFNNEADTPDNFQSRRPNTSFCFLDIRSPGLGDTAMYLCATSRDRQLIEQYFGPGTRLTVT.

The chain uses TRBV19 and TRBJ2-1; tentatively, D is TRBD1 (6 bases). Germline CDR1 LNHDA, CDR2 SQIVND (reference sequence). The V end lost 5 bases, the J end lost 0 bases, and 14 bases lay between the germline ends. CDR3 length: 16 residues. The chain's CDR3 is CASSWGRMSSYNEQFF. In DNA form, the CDR3 reads TGTGCCAGTAGTTGGGGGCGGATGAGCTCCTACAATGAGCAGTTCTTC.

This clone was detected only once. This rearrangement joins TRBV7-2 to TRBJ2-7, with 9 bases fitting TRBD1. V lost 0 bases, J lost 1 base, and 4 bases stayed unmatched. This CDR3 contains 16 residues. Germline CDR1 is SGHTA and CDR2 is FQGNSA. CDR3 coding DNA: TGTGCCAGCAGCTTAGCCTCACAGGGGGCATCCTACGAGCAGTACTTC. It specifies CASSLASQGASYEQYF.

The V and J genes are TRBV4-1 and TRBJ2-5, with D possibly matching TRBD1 (6 bases). CDR1 and CDR2 from the germline V gene are MGHRA and YSYEKL. The CDR3 covers 17 residues. Trimming took off 6 bases at V and 1 base at J, with 21 bases between the two ends. CDR3 nucleotides: TGCGCCAGCAGTCCGTGGGGGCCGACAGTGCCCCAAGAGACCCAGTACTTC. This codes for CASSPWGPTVPQETQYF.

V gene TRBV5-5 combines with J gene TRBJ2-2, with 9 bases identical to TRBD2. CDR1 and CDR2 from the germline V gene are SGHKS and YYEKEE (reference sequence). This CDR3 has 18 residues. V lost 1 base and J lost 4; bases outside the gene matches: 11. The CDR3 is CASSLRLVAGALTGELFF. CDR3 in DNA: TGTGCCAGCAGCTTGCGATTGGTAGCGGGGGCCCTCACCGGGGAGCTGTTTTTT.